The entry that follows covers one TCR beta chain sequence. Its target is not known. The second PCR ran about 6 to 12 cycles with a sample-barcoded 5' primer and J-beta primers. TCRdb used MiXCR to reprocess the 5' RACE reads, holding one entry per CDR3 protein. Altogether 1.5 million to 2 million distinct CDR3 sequences are present, roughly 52% being singletons, with the ten largest covering over 2%. Germline V gene sequence: CDR1 SQVTM, CDR2 ANQGSEA. Trimming took 4 bases from V and 2 from J; bases not matched to a gene: 6. The CDR3 consists of 14 residues. These data originate in a study of blood T cells in healthy people across ages. Each donor gave roughly 9.1 milliliters of peripheral blood. General study points: A strong correlation was found between TCR beta diversity and the percentage of naive T cells. Donors of long life had a larger count of naive CD4+ cells and greater diversity than aged donors.

The sequencing input was blood. The TCR comes from a middle-aged woman in good health. The genes are TRBV29-1 and TRBJ2-3; TRBD2 aligns across 7 bases. CDR3: CSVVLRGVTDTQYF. The CDR3 DNA sequence: TGCAGCGTTGTACTCCGGGGGGTCACAGATACGCAGTATTTT.